This TCR beta chain came from a study of CD4 and CD8 cells across lung adenocarcinoma regions. Sample share makes this clonotype medium-sized. The germline V gene encodes CDR1 MNHNS and CDR2 SASEGT. The CDR3 length is 12 residues. The V gene lost 6 bases and the J gene lost 8 bases, with 8 bases spanning the gap. Localized lung adenocarcinoma, a non-small cell lung cancer, affected the donors. One entry per CDR3 protein, called by TCRdb with MiXCR from the PCR reads. The sample has roughly 4,500 distinct CDR3 sequences, about half seen once; the top ten hold around 15%. V and J are TRBV6-1 and TRBJ1-6; D possibly corresponds to TRBD1 (5 bases). The source material was CD4+ T cells from the center of a lung tumor. This receptor was identified in a female donor with lung adenocarcinoma. The CD4 and CD8 labels of this study may be unreliable. The chain's CDR3 is CASSQGDSPLHF. CDR3 DNA: TGTGCCAGCAGCCAAGGGGATTCACCCCTCCACTTT.